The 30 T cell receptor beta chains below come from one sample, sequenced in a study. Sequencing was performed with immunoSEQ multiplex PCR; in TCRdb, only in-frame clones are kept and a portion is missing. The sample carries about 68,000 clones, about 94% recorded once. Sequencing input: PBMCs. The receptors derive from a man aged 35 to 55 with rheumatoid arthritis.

In nucleotides, the CDR3 is TGTGCCAGCAGTTACACCCGCGTTTCCACGAATGAAGCTTTCTTT. This translates into CASSYTRVSTNEAFF. V gene TRBV6-5 combines with J gene TRBJ1-1; D ambiguous. Germline CDR1 is MNHEY and CDR2 is SVGAGI. The V end was cut by 2 bases, the J end by 7 bases, with 17 bases between. The CDR3 covers 15 residues.

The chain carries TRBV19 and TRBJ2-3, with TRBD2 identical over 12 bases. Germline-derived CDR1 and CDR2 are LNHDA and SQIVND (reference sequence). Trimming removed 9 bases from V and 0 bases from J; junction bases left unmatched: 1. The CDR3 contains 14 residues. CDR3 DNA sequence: TGTGCCAGCGGGACTAGCGGGAGCACAGATACGCAGTATTTT. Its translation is CASGTSGSTDTQYF.

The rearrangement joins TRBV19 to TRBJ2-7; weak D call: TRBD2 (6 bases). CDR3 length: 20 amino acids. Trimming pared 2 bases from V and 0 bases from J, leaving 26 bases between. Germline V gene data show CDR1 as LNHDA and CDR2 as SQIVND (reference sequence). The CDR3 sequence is CASSIIGFISPAGSSYEQYF. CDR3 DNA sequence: TGTGCCAGTAGTATAATCGGATTCATCTCCCCCGCGGGGAGCTCCTACGAGCAGTACTTC.

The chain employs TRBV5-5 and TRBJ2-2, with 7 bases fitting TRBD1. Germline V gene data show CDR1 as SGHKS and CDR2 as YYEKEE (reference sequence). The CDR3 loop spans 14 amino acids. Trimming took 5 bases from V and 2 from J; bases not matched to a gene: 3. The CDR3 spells CASSWDSNTGELFF. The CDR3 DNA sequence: TGTGCCAGCAGTTGGGACAGCAACACCGGGGAGCTGTTTTTT.

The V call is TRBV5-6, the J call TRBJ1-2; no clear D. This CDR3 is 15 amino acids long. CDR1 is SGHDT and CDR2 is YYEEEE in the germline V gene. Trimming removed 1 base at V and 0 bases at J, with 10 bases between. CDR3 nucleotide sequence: TGTGCCAGCAGCTTGATGGACGTAGCTAACTATGGCTACACCTTC. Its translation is CASSLMDVANYGYTF.

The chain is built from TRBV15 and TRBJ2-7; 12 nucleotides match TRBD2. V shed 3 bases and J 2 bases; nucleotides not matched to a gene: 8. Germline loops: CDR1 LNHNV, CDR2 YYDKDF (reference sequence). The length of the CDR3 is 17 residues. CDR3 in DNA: TGTGCCACCAGCAGGGCAGTGACTAGCGGGAGTCCCTACGAGCAGTACTTC. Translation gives CATSRAVTSGSPYEQYF.

CDR3 loop: CASSPRDRGTDGANVLTF. The CDR3 region has the DNA TGTGCCAGCAGTCCCCGGGACAGGGGGACGGATGGGGCCAACGTCCTGACTTTC. The J gene is TRBJ2-6, the V gene TRBV6-6; 11 positions match TRBD1. V lost 5 bases, J lost 3 bases, and 9 bases stayed unmatched. Germline CDR1 MNHNY, CDR2 SVGAGI (reference sequence). This CDR3 has 18 residues.

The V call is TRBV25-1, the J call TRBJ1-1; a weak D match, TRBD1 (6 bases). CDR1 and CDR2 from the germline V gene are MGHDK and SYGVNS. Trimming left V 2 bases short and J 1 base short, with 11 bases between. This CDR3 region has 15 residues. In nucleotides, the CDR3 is TGTGCCAGCAGTGAACCCACAGGGCCGAACACTGAAGCTTTCTTT. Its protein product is CASSEPTGPNTEAFF.

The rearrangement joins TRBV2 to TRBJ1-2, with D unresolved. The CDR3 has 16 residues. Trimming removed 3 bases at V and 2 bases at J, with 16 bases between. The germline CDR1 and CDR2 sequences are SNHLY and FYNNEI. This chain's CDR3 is CASSEGSEPPNYGYTF. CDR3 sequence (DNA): TGTGCCAGCAGTGAGGGGTCAGAGCCCCCGAACTATGGCTACACCTTC.

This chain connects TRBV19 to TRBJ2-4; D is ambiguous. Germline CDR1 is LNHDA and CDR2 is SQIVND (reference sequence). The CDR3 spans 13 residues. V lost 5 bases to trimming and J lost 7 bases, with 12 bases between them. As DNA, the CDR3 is TGTGCCAGTAGTCAGGAGACCCATAACATTCAGTACTTC. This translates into CASSQETHNIQYF.

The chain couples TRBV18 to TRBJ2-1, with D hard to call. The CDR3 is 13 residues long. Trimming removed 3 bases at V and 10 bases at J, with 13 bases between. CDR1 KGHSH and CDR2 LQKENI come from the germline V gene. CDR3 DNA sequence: TGTGCCAGCTCACCTCCCGAAGGGCCCGAGCAGTTCTTC. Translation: CASSPPEGPEQFF.

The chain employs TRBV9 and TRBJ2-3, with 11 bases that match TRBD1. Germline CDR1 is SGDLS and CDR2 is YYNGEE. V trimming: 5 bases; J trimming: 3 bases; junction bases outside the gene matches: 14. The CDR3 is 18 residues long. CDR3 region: CASSFGQGAGMGTDTQYF. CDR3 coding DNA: TGTGCCAGCAGTTTCGGACAGGGGGCGGGGATGGGAACAGATACGCAGTATTTT. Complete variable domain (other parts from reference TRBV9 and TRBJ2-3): DSGVTQTPKHLITATGQRVTLRCSPRSGDLSVYWYQQSLDQGLQFLIQYYNGEERAKGNILERFSAQQFPDLHSELNLSSLELGDSALYFCASSFGQGAGMGTDTQYFGPGTRLTVL.

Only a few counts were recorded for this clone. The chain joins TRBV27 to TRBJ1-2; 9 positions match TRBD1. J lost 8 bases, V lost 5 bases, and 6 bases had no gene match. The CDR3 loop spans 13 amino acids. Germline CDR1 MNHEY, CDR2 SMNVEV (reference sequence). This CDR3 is CASSGYRGLGYTF. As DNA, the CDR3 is TGTGCCAGCAGTGGCTACAGGGGGCTGGGCTACACCTTC.

CDR3 protein: CASSEVSWGLGQPDNEQFF. In nucleotides, the CDR3 is TGTGCCAGCAGTGAAGTAAGTTGGGGATTAGGACAGCCCGATAATGAGCAGTTCTTC. This chain connects TRBV6-1 to TRBJ2-1, with D perhaps TRBD1 (6 bases). CDR1 MNHNS and CDR2 SASEGT come from the germline V gene. CDR3 length: 19 amino acids. Trimming cost V 1 base and J 7 bases, with 26 bases left between them.

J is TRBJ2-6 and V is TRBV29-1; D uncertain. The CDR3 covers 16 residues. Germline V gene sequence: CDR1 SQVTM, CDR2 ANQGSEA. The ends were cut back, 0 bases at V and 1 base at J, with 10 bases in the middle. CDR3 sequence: CSVEDEPPSGANVLTF. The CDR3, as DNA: TGCAGCGTTGAAGATGAGCCCCCTTCTGGGGCCAACGTCCTGACTTTC.

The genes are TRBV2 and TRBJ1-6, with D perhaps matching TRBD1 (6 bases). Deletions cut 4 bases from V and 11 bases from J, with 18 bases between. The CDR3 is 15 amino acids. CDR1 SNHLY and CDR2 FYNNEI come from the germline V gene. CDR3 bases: TGTGCCAGCAGTGTTGGGGGCGGTGGAAGGGCACCCCTCCACTTT. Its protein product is CASSVGGGGRAPLHF.

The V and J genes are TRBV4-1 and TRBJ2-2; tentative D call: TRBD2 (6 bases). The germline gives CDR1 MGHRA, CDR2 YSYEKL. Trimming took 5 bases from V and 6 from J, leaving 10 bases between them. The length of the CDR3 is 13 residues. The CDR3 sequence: CASSTIAAGELFF. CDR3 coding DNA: TGCGCCAGCAGCACTATAGCGGCCGGGGAGCTGTTTTTT.

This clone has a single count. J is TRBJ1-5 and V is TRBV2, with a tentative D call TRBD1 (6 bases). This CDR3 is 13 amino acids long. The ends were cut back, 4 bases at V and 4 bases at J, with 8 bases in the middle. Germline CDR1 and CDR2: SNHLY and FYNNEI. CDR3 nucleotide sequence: TGTGCCAGCAGTGGACAGGCAAATCAGCCCCAGCATTTT. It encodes CASSGQANQPQHF.

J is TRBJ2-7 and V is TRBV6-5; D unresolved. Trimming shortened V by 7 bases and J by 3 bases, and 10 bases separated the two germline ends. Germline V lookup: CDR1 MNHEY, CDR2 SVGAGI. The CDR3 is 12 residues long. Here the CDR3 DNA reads TGTGCCAGCACTCAGGTAATCTACGAGCAGTACTTC. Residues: CASTQVIYEQYF.

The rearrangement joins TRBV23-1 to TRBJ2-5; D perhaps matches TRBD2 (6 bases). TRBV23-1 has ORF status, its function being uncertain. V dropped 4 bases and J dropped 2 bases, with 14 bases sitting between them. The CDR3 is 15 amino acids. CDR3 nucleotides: TGCGCCAGCAGTCCCCCGACTAGAGGGCAAGAGACCCAGTACTTC. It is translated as CASSPPTRGQETQYF.

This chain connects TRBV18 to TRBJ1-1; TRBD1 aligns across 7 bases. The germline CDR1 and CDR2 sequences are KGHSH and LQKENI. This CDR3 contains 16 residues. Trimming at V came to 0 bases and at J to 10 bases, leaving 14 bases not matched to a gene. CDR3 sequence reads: CASSPPTGMSRFTAFF. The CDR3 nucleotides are TGTGCCAGCTCACCACCGACAGGGATGTCTCGCTTTACAGCTTTCTTT.

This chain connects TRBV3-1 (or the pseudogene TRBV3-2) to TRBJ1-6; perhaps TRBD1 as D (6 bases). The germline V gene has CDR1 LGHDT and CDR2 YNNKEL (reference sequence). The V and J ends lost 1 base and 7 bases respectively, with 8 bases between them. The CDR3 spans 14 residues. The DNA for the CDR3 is TGTGCCAGCAGCCAAGGGGGGGCCAATTCACCCCTCCACTTT. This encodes CASSQGGANSPLHF.

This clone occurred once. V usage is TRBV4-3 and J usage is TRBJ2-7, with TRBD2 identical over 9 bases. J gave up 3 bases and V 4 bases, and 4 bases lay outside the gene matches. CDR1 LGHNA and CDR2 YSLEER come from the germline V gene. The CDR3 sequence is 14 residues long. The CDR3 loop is CASSPLAGNYEQYF. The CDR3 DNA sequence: TGCGCCAGCAGCCCCCTAGCGGGGAACTACGAGCAGTACTTC.

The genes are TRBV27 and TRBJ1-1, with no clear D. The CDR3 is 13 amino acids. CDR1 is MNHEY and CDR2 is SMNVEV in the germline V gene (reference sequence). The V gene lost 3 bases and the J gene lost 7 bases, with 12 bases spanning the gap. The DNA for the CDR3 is TGTGCCAGCAGTTTTCCAGCCCGAGGTGAAGCTTTCTTT. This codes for CASSFPARGEAFF.

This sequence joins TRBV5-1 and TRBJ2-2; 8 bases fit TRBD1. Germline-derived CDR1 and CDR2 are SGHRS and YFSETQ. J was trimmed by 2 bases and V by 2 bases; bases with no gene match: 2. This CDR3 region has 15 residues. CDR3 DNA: TGCGCCAGCAGCTTACAGGGGGGAAACACCGGGGAGCTGTTTTTT. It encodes CASSLQGGNTGELFF.

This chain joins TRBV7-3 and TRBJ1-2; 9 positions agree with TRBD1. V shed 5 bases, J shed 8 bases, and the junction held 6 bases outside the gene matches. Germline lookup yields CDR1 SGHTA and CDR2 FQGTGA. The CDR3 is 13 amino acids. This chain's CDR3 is CASSATGGAGYTF. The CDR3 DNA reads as TGTGCCAGCAGCGCCACAGGGGGCGCGGGCTACACCTTC.

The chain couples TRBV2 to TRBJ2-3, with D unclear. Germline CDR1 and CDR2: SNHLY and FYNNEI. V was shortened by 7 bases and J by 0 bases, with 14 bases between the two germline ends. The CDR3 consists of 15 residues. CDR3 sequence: CASIDGLASTDTQYF. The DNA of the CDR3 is TGTGCCAGCATCGACGGCCTCGCTAGCACAGATACGCAGTATTTT.

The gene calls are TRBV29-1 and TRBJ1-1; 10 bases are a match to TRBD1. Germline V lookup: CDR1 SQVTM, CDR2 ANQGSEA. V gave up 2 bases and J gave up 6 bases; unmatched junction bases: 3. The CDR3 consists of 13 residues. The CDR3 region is CSVERDRGSEAFF. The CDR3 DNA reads TGCAGCGTTGAAAGGGACAGGGGATCTGAAGCTTTCTTT. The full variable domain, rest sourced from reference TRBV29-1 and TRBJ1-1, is SAVISQKPSRDICQRGTSLTIQCQVDSQVTMMFWYRQQPGQSLTLIATANQGSEATYESGFVIDKFPISRPNLTFSTLTVSNMSPEDSSIYLCSVERDRGSEAFFGQGTRLTVV.

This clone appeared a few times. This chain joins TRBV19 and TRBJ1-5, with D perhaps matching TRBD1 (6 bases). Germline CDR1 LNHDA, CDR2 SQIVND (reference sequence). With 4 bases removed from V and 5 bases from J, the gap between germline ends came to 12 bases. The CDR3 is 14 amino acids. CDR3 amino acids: CASSRIRGDQPQHF. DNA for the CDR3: TGTGCCAGTAGTAGAATCAGGGGCGATCAGCCCCAGCATTTT.

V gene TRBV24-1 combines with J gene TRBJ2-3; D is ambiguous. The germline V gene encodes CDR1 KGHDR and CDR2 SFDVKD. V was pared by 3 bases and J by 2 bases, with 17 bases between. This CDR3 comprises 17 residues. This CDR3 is CATSDPRNSTHTDTQYF. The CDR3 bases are TGTGCCACCAGTGATCCCCGTAATTCCACACACACAGATACGCAGTATTTT.